One sample yielded the 25 T cell receptor beta chains listed below, sequenced in a study of OX40 agonist ivuxolimab in advanced cancers. Clones were read by immunoSEQ multiplex PCR, and TCRdb kept only the in-frame ones, dropping some. The sample gives approximately 69,000 clones, 60% to 85% of which show up once; under 2.5% is in the top ten. The input for sequencing was CD4+ or CD8+ T cells sorted from blood, taken in a trial of the OX40 agonist ivuxolimab. The receptors were sampled from an adult with an advanced solid tumor such as melanoma, head and neck, liver or kidney cancer.

The chain has TRBV6-6 and TRBJ2-3; D may be TRBD1 or TRBD2 (6 bases each). V shed 6 bases and J shed 2 bases, with 15 bases lying between them. The CDR3 runs to 15 residues. Germline loops: CDR1 MNHNY, CDR2 SVGAGI (reference sequence). CDR3: CASRHYAGHTDTQYF. CDR3 nucleotide sequence: TGTGCCAGCAGACACTACGCGGGACACACAGATACGCAGTATTTT.

V and J are TRBV11-2 and TRBJ2-5, with TRBD2 matching over 10 bases. Per the germline V gene, CDR1 is SGHAT and CDR2 is FQNNGV. The CDR3 runs 14 residues. V gave up 1 base and J gave up 4 bases; unmatched junction bases: 0. DNA of the CDR3: TGTGCCAGCAGCTTAGGACTAGCGGGAGAGACCCAGTACTTC. It encodes CASSLGLAGETQYF.

The DNA of the CDR3 is TGTGCCAGCAGTTTCCACTTCGGGGGGGGCTTGGAGACCCAGTACTTC. Translated: CASSFHFGGGLETQYF. This chain uses TRBV27 with TRBJ2-5; 8 bases fit TRBD2. V shed 3 bases, J shed 5 bases, and the junction held 11 bases outside the gene matches. The CDR3 runs 16 residues. The germline V gene has CDR1 MNHEY and CDR2 SMNVEV (reference sequence).

The V gene is TRBV5-8, the J gene TRBJ2-4; possibly TRBD1 for D (5 bases). The CDR3 totals 14 residues. V gave up 6 bases and J gave up 7 bases, with 17 bases separating them. Germline V lookup: CDR1 SGHTS, CDR2 YDEGEE. The CDR3 region has the DNA TGTGCCAGCAACTTCCAGGGCAACCGGAACATTCAGTACTTC. It specifies CASNFQGNRNIQYF. Drawing the rest from reference TRBV5-8 and TRBJ2-4, the complete variable domain is EAGVTQSPTHLIKTRGQQATLRCSPISGHTSVYWYQQALGLGLQFLLWYDEGEERNRGNFPPRFSGRQFPNYSSELNVNALELEDSALYLCASNFQGNRNIQYFGAGTRLSVL.

V usage is TRBV7-2 and J usage is TRBJ2-7, with 9 bases aligning to TRBD2. The length of the CDR3 is 15 residues. Germline values: CDR1 SGHTA, CDR2 FQGNSA. The V and J ends lost 5 bases and 4 bases, in that order; junction bases with no gene match: 9. CDR3 in DNA: TGTGCCAGCAGCCAGACTCTTAGCGGGAGTTACGAGCAGTACTTC. It is translated as CASSQTLSGSYEQYF.

The rearrangement links TRBV6-5 to TRBJ1-1, with a possible D match to TRBD1 (6 bases). This CDR3 has 14 amino acids. The germline CDR1 and CDR2 sequences are MNHEY and SVGAGI. V was shortened by 4 bases and J by 6 bases, with 15 bases between the two germline ends. In DNA, the CDR3 is TGTGCCAGCAGTTCGACAGGAACGAGTGCTGAAGCTTTCTTT. Translation: CASSSTGTSAEAFF.

This clone was counted a few times. The rearrangement links TRBV6-5 to TRBJ1-2, with D unclear. Germline CDR1 reads MNHEY; CDR2 reads SVGAGI. The ends were cut back, 10 bases at V and 0 bases at J, with 12 bases in the middle. The CDR3 loop spans 13 amino acids. CDR3 coding DNA: TGTGCCACCACCCAGACGGCTAACTATGGCTACACCTTC. Protein product: CATTQTANYGYTF.

This clone has only one observation. This chain uses TRBV15 with TRBJ2-7; D possibly matches TRBD1 or TRBD2 (6 bases each). Germline CDR1 is LNHNV and CDR2 is YYDKDF (reference sequence). The ends were cut back, 0 bases at V and 4 bases at J, with 13 bases in the middle. The CDR3 sequence is 15 residues long. Here the CDR3 DNA reads TGTGCCACCAGCAGAGACGGTCGGGGGCTATACGAGCAGTACTTC. Residues: CATSRDGRGLYEQYF.

The CDR3: CASSQSGGAPYNEQFF. CDR3 bases: TGCGCCAGCAGTCAGAGCGGGGGGGCGCCATACAATGAGCAGTTCTTC. The J gene is TRBJ2-1, the V gene TRBV5-1, with 10 nucleotides matching TRBD2. Trimming took 5 bases from V and 4 from J; bases not matched to a gene: 9. The CDR3 is 16 amino acids. Germline-derived CDR1 and CDR2 are SGHRS and YFSETQ.

The J gene is TRBJ2-2, the V gene TRBV19, with 9 bases aligning to TRBD1. CDR3 length: 15 residues. Germline trimming cut 2 bases from V and 4 bases from J; bases unmatched to any gene: 2. Germline CDR1 reads LNHDA; CDR2 reads SQIVND (reference sequence). CDR3 coding DNA: TGTGCCAGTAGTATACTGGGACAGGGCACCGGGGAGCTGTTTTTT. Its protein is CASSILGQGTGELFF.

The chain joins TRBV18 to TRBJ2-3, with 7 bases identical to TRBD1. The CDR3 consists of 15 residues. Germline trimming cut 1 base from V and 2 bases from J; bases unmatched to any gene: 3. Germline assignment: CDR1 KGHSH and CDR2 LQKENI. This CDR3 is CASSPQDRNTDTQYF. Here the CDR3 DNA reads TGTGCCAGCTCACCACAGGACAGGAACACAGATACGCAGTATTTT.

The V and J genes are TRBV18 and TRBJ1-2; D gene unclear. CDR1 KGHSH and CDR2 LQKENI come from the germline V gene. V lost 1 base and J 8 bases, leaving 11 bases between the germline ends. The length of the CDR3 is 13 residues. DNA for the CDR3: TGTGCCAGCTCACCACGGGGAACCGGGGGCTACACCTTC. This codes for CASSPRGTGGYTF. The full variable domain, rest sourced from reference TRBV18 and TRBJ1-2, is NAGVMQNPRHLVRRRGQEARLRCSPMKGHSHVYWYRQLPEEGLKFMVYLQKENIIDESGMPKERFSAEFPKEGPSILRIQQVVRGDSAAYFCASSPRGTGGYTFGSGTRLTVV.

The rearrangement joins TRBV5-1 to TRBJ2-6, with D possibly TRBD1 on 6 matching bases. Per the germline V gene, CDR1 is SGHRS and CDR2 is YFSETQ. Between the trimmed V and J ends, which lost 9 bases and 7 bases, there was a span of 20 bases. This CDR3 is built from 15 residues. CDR3 DNA: TGCGCCACCGCAGCAGGGGCTACTTTTGCCAACGTCCTGACTTTC. It encodes CATAAGATFANVLTF.

This chain links TRBV27 with TRBJ1-2, with TRBD1 matching over 8 bases. Germline trimming cut 5 bases from V and 4 bases from J; bases unmatched to any gene: 9. Per germline, CDR1 MNHEY and CDR2 SMNVEV (reference sequence). The CDR3 runs to 15 residues. In DNA, the CDR3 is TGTGCCAGCAGTCGCTGGACAGGGCGCGGCTATGGCTACACCTTC. Residues: CASSRWTGRGYGYTF.

This sequence joins TRBV5-1 and TRBJ2-3; tentatively, D is TRBD1 or TRBD2 (6 bases each). Trimming took 4 bases from V and 0 from J, leaving 15 bases between them. This CDR3 contains 16 residues. CDR1 SGHRS and CDR2 YFSETQ come from the germline V gene. The DNA of the CDR3 is TGCGCCAGCAGCGGATCGGGGGCGACGAGCACAGATACGCAGTATTTT. Protein sequence: CASSGSGATSTDTQYF.

In regard to this clone: Other DNA sequences in this specimen translate into the identical CDR3. V usage is TRBV5-1 and J usage is TRBJ2-1; D call uncertain. The CDR3 is 12 residues long. Germline V gives CDR1 SGHRS, CDR2 YFSETQ. Trimming took 1 base from V and 7 from J, leaving 6 bases between them. CDR3 nucleotides: TGCGCCAGCAGCTTGCCTAGTAATGAGCAGTTCTTC. This translates into CASSLPSNEQFF.

V is TRBV5-1 and J is TRBJ1-3; D ambiguous. This CDR3 contains 14 residues. The V gene lost 1 base and the J gene lost 1 base, with 6 bases spanning the gap. From germline, CDR1 is SGHRS and CDR2 YFSETQ. The CDR3 region has the DNA TGCGCCAGCAGCTTGAGTAGTTCTGGAAACACCATATATTTT. This sequence encodes CASSLSSSGNTIYF.

V usage is TRBV20-1 and J usage is TRBJ2-5; D remains unclear. Germline values: CDR1 DFQATT, CDR2 SNEGSKA (reference sequence). The germline V and J ends were trimmed by 5 bases and 4 bases, with 5 bases remaining between them. This CDR3 spans 10 amino acids. CDR3 nucleotide sequence: TGCAGTGCTTTAGGAGAGACCCAGTACTTC. Protein product: CSALGETQYF.

The rearrangement uses TRBV5-4 and TRBJ2-7; no definite D call. Between the trimmed V and J ends, which lost 4 bases and 5 bases, there was a span of 7 bases. The CDR3 is 11 amino acids. Germline loops: CDR1 SGHNT, CDR2 YYREEE (reference sequence). The CDR3 spells CASSLRNEQYF. The CDR3 nucleotides read TGTGCCAGCAGCCTCCGAAACGAGCAGTACTTC. Based on the CDR3 plus reference TRBV5-4 and TRBJ2-7, the full variable domain is ETGVTQSPTHLIKTRGQQVTLRCSSQSGHNTVSWYQQALGQGPQFIFQYYREEENGRGNFPPRFSGLQFPNYSSELNVNALELDDSALYLCASSLRNEQYFGPGTRLTVT.

The chain has TRBV7-6 and TRBJ2-3; D gene ambiguous. Trimming pared 5 bases from V and 2 bases from J, leaving 8 bases between. Germline V lookup: CDR1 SGHVS, CDR2 FNYEAQ. The CDR3 length is 13 residues. This chain's CDR3 is CASSRGNTDTQYF. As DNA, the CDR3 is TGTGCCAGCAGCCGAGGTAACACAGATACGCAGTATTTT. Full variable domain (rest looked up from reference TRBV7-6 and TRBJ2-3): GAGVSQSPRYKVTKRGQDVALRCDPISGHVSLYWYRQALGQGPEFLTYFNYEAQQDKSGLPNDRFSAERPEGSISTLTIQRTEQRDSAMYRCASSRGNTDTQYFGPGTRLTVL.

V usage is TRBV29-1 and J usage is TRBJ1-2; the D is unclear. Germline loops: CDR1 SQVTM, CDR2 ANQGSEA. This CDR3 is built from 16 residues. Trimming took off 2 bases at V and 8 bases at J, with 24 bases between the two ends. CDR3 loop: CSVESLYRGSGNGYTF. CDR3 nucleotide sequence: TGCAGCGTTGAATCTCTCTATCGTGGGTCCGGGAACGGCTACACCTTC. The variable domain in full, with the rest retrieved from reference TRBV29-1 and TRBJ1-2, is SAVISQKPSRDICQRGTSLTIQCQVDSQVTMMFWYRQQPGQSLTLIATANQGSEATYESGFVIDKFPISRPNLTFSTLTVSNMSPEDSSIYLCSVESLYRGSGNGYTFGSGTRLTVV.

The chain uses TRBV7-2 and TRBJ1-5; possibly TRBD1 for D (5 bases). CDR1 and CDR2 (germline): SGHTA, FQGNSA. Trimming stripped 1 base from V and 5 bases from J, with 12 bases between. CDR3 length: 15 amino acids. The CDR3 coding sequence is TGTGCCAGCAGCTTAGTCCTAGGGGCAGATCAGCCCCAGCATTTT. Amino acids: CASSLVLGADQPQHF. The full variable domain, with the rest looked up from reference TRBV7-2 and TRBJ1-5, is GAGVSQSPSNKVTEKGKDVELRCDPISGHTALYWYRQSLGQGLEFLIYFQGNSAPDKSGLPSDRFSAERTGGSVSTLTIQRTQQEDSAVYLCASSLVLGADQPQHFGDGTRLSIL.

The V call is TRBV14, the J call TRBJ2-6; D may be TRBD1 (6 bases). The germline CDR1 and CDR2 sequences are SGHDN and FVKESK. The V end lost 3 bases, the J end lost 2 bases, and 11 bases lay between the germline ends. The CDR3 contains 16 residues. The CDR3 DNA sequence: TGTGCCAGCAGCCATCTTCGGACAGCTGGGGCCAACGTCCTGACTTTC. This sequence encodes CASSHLRTAGANVLTF.

In DNA form, the CDR3 reads TGTGCCAGCTCACCCCGGGATAATGAAAAACTGTTTTTT. This codes for CASSPRDNEKLFF. This sequence joins TRBV18 and TRBJ1-4; D gene uncertain. Between the trimmed V and J ends, which lost 3 bases and 4 bases, there was a span of 6 bases. This CDR3 region has 13 residues. Germline values: CDR1 KGHSH, CDR2 LQKENI.

This clone was seen a handful of times. This chain uses TRBV18 with TRBJ2-2; tentative D call: TRBD2 (6 bases). There are 15 residues in the CDR3. The germline V gene encodes CDR1 KGHSH and CDR2 LQKENI. V gave up 0 bases and J gave up 6 bases, with 11 bases separating them. Here the CDR3 DNA reads TGTGCCAGCTCACCACCGGGGCGGGGCTCCGGGGAGCTGTTTTTT. It yields the protein CASSPPGRGSGELFF.